This T cell receptor beta chain was found in a study of CD8 T cells in Susac syndrome. The germline gives CDR1 MDHEN, CDR2 SYDVKM. This CDR3 comprises 12 residues. V gave up 2 bases and J gave up 7 bases, with 6 bases separating them. Notes on this clonotype: Its antigen is undetermined.

Overall study findings and caveats: An acknowledgment was made by the study that its TCR sequencing and HLA analysis involved relatively few individuals.

Random hexamers were used to reverse transcribe the RNA input (about 0.5 to 1 ug). Multiplex PCR with immunoSEQ amplified the TCR beta CDR3 across 54 Vbeta and 13 Jbeta. TCRdb processed the immunoSEQ multiplex PCR reads anew with MiXCR; each CDR3 protein has one entry. The sample includes a few hundred thousand distinct CDR3 sequences, around 96% of them seen just once. The multiple sclerosis controls consisted of treatment-naive patients with relapsing-remitting disease, either stable or active. Negative isolation yielded the CD8+ and CD4+ T cells, while FACS enriched the TEMRA cells. The genes are TRBV28 and TRBJ1-5, with D possibly matching TRBD1 (5 bases). The sequence derives from a human donor with multiple sclerosis. Sequenced material: CD4+ T cells from PBMCs. In nucleotides, the CDR3 is TGTGCCAGCAGTTTAGGGGGGCAGCCCCAGCATTTT. Its protein product is CASSLGGQPQHF.